This T cell receptor beta chain appears in the sequencing data of a study of CD8 T cells in Susac syndrome. The J segment lost 0 bases and the V segment lost 1 base, leaving 9 bases of the junction unmatched. Germline loops: CDR1 SGHNT, CDR2 YENEEA. The CDR3 covers 18 residues. The authors carried out high-throughput sequencing of TCR beta. They applied it to CD8+ and CD4+ T cells obtained from blood. Negative isolation was applied to CD8+ and CD4+ T cells, and FACS enrichment was applied to TEMRA cells. Reverse transcription of about 0.5 to 1 ug RNA used random hexamers. MiXCR, applied by TCRdb to the immunoSEQ multiplex PCR reads, yields one record per CDR3 protein. There are about 130,000 distinct CDR3 sequences in the sample; just under 95% occur only once, and roughly 0.2% lies in the top ten. This clonotype came up once.

This sequence was found in a human donor with Susac syndrome. Sequencing was carried out using CD8+ T cells from PBMCs. The chain carries TRBV11-3 and TRBJ1-1; TRBD1 matches 9 bases. The CDR3 nucleotides read TGTGCCAGCAGCTTAGGTAGCGGACAGGGGTCCATGAACACTGAAGCTTTCTTT. Translated: CASSLGSGQGSMNTEAFF.